The clone carrying this T cell receptor (beta chain) has only a few counts. These data originate in a study of identical twins. TCRdb processed the 5' RACE reads anew with MiXCR; each CDR3 protein has one entry. The sample yields under 800,000 distinct CDR3 sequences, 21% seen once. This CDR3 region has 13 residues. V was clipped by 1 base and J by 3 bases, with 7 bases between them. Germline loops: CDR1 SEHNR, CDR2 FQNEAQ (reference sequence). These data also featured in a second study, about T cells expressing NK-cell markers. That report adds: Underlying the TCR beta repertoires were sorted CD3+CD56+NKG2C+, CD3+CD56+NKG2C- and CD3+CD56-NKG2C+ T cells.

The chain carries TRBV7-9 and TRBJ2-7; D gene uncertain. The sequenced sample was PBMCs. The TCR comes from a woman under 30 in good health. The CDR3 reads CASSLENNYEQYF. CDR3 DNA sequence: TGTGCCAGCAGCTTAGAGAACAACTACGAGCAGTACTTC.